These 28 T cell receptor beta chains originate from one sample sequenced in a study of blood T cell repertoires in COVID-19. Measured with immunoSEQ multiplex PCR; TCRdb has only the in-frame clones, and not every one. The profile covers some 170,000 clones, with roughly 80% appearing a single time and roughly 9% taken by the ten largest. What was sequenced was peripheral blood. These receptors were taken from a woman in her seventies with acute or convalescent COVID-19.

J is TRBJ2-6 and V is TRBV9, with a weak D call TRBD2 (6 bases). Trimming took off 0 bases at V and 0 bases at J, with 16 bases between the two ends. This CDR3 has 19 amino acids. Germline lookup yields CDR1 SGDLS and CDR2 YYNGEE. CDR3 residues: CASSVGLGTSHSGANVLTF. The CDR3 nucleotides are TGTGCCAGCAGCGTAGGTTTGGGGACTTCTCACTCTGGGGCCAACGTCCTGACTTTC.

This rearrangement joins TRBV7-6 to TRBJ2-1; TRBD2 agrees at 7 bases. Trimming removed 2 bases from V and 4 bases from J; junction bases left unmatched: 11. The CDR3 length is 17 residues. Germline lookup yields CDR1 SGHVS and CDR2 FNYEAQ. DNA of the CDR3: TGTGCCAGCAGCTTAAATTCGGGCGGGAGTTTATACAATGAGCAGTTCTTC. Protein sequence: CASSLNSGGSLYNEQFF. Combining the CDR3 with reference TRBV7-6 and TRBJ2-1 gives the whole variable domain GAGVSQSPRYKVTKRGQDVALRCDPISGHVSLYWYRQALGQGPEFLTYFNYEAQQDKSGLPNDRFSAERPEGSISTLTIQRTEQRDSAMYRCASSLNSGGSLYNEQFFGPGTRLTVL.

The chain carries TRBV30 and TRBJ1-1, with TRBD1 matching 8 bases. CDR3 length: 17 residues. The V gene's germline CDR1 is GTSNPN and CDR2 SVGIG (reference sequence). The J segment lost 3 bases and the V segment lost 5 bases, leaving 17 bases of the junction unmatched. The CDR3 DNA reads TGTGCCTGGGGTACCTTTGTTACAGGGGGAAGTTACACTGAAGCTTTCTTT. Translated: CAWGTFVTGGSYTEAFF.

The V gene is TRBV30, the J gene TRBJ1-2; 7 nucleotides match TRBD1. The CDR3 is 14 residues long. J gave up 0 bases and V 5 bases, and 6 bases lay outside the gene matches. Germline V lookup: CDR1 GTSNPN, CDR2 SVGIG (reference sequence). The CDR3 sequence: CAWSGTVPNYGYTF. CDR3 DNA: TGTGCCTGGTCCGGGACAGTACCTAACTATGGCTACACCTTC.

A single count supports this clone. The genes are TRBV28 and TRBJ2-7; 8 bases line up with TRBD1. Per the germline V gene, CDR1 is MDHEN and CDR2 is SYDVKM. CDR3 length equals 13 residues. With 3 bases clipped from V and 5 bases from J, the junction kept 3 bases outside the gene matches. The CDR3 bases are TGTGCCAGCAGTTTGGGACAGGCTCACGAGCAGTACTTC. It is translated as CASSLGQAHEQYF.

V and J are TRBV14 and TRBJ1-2, with TRBD1 identical over 7 bases. Germline V gene sequence: CDR1 SGHDN, CDR2 FVKESK. V was clipped by 5 bases and J by 4 bases; unmatched bases: 4. The CDR3 has 13 amino acids. CDR3 nucleotide sequence: TGTGCCAGCAGCGGGACAGCCGTCTATGGCTACACCTTC. This encodes CASSGTAVYGYTF.

The chain employs TRBV7-9 and TRBJ1-6; maybe TRBD1 (5 bases). This CDR3 is 17 amino acids long. The germline CDR1 and CDR2 sequences are SEHNR and FQNEAQ (reference sequence). Trimming removed 6 bases from V and 9 bases from J, with 24 bases in between. CDR3 in amino acids: CASSTSPGGGLFSPLHF. The CDR3 coding sequence is TGTGCCAGCAGTACTTCCCCCGGTGGGGGACTCTTTTCACCCCTCCACTTT.

This clone was seen just once. The chain carries TRBV28 and TRBJ2-7; TRBD1 aligns across 7 bases. The CDR3 extends over 14 amino acids. Germline loops: CDR1 MDHEN, CDR2 SYDVKM. The V and J ends lost 2 bases and 6 bases, in that order; junction bases with no gene match: 7. The CDR3 region is CASSLDRVGPEQYF. The CDR3 DNA sequence: TGTGCCAGCAGTTTAGACAGGGTCGGGCCCGAGCAGTACTTC.

CDR3 in amino acids: CASSAWLATNNEQFF. The CDR3 DNA reads TGTGCCAGCAGCGCCTGGCTAGCAACGAACAATGAGCAGTTCTTC. The chain recombines TRBV6-5 with TRBJ2-1; D may be TRBD2 (5 bases). The CDR3 totals 15 residues. Germline CDR1 MNHEY, CDR2 SVGAGI. V was shortened by 6 bases and J by 5 bases, with 17 bases between the two germline ends.

This clone has just a few counts. The V call is TRBV30, the J call TRBJ1-1, with TRBD1 identical over 8 bases. Germline values: CDR1 GTSNPN, CDR2 SVGIG (reference sequence). V shed 4 bases and J 4 bases; nucleotides not matched to a gene: 11. The CDR3 is 15 residues long. The CDR3 DNA reads TGTGCCTGGAAGGCCTACAGGGGGGGTAGCACTGAAGCTTTCTTT. Translated: CAWKAYRGGSTEAFF.

To note about this clone: Being one base from a much bigger clone, this may be a read error. This CDR3 reads CANSLPRGVAGASYEQYF. The CDR3 DNA sequence: TGTGCCAACAGTTTACCTAGGGGCGTAGCGGGGGCTTCCTACGAGCAGTACTTC. The chain joins TRBV28 to TRBJ2-7; 9 bases are a match to TRBD2. The length of the CDR3 is 18 residues. The germline CDR1 and CDR2 sequences are MDHEN and SYDVKM.

The chain uses TRBV15 and TRBJ2-1; 14 positions agree with TRBD2. The CDR3 contains 16 residues. Germline CDR1 is LNHNV and CDR2 is YYDKDF (reference sequence). The junction had 8 bases not matched to a gene; V was cut back by 5 bases and J by 8 bases. CDR3 in DNA: TGTGCCACCAGCGGCCGACTAGCGGGGGGGCCCCATGAGCAGTTCTTC. Translation: CATSGRLAGGPHEQFF.

This clone was detected once. V is TRBV28 and J is TRBJ1-5; 7 nucleotides align to TRBD1. The V segment lost 4 bases and the J segment 5 bases; nucleotides outside the gene matches: 5. This CDR3 has 14 residues. CDR1 is MDHEN, CDR2 SYDVKM, per germline. The DNA of the CDR3 is TGTGCCAGCAGTTCGGGACAGATCGATCAGCCCCAGCATTTT. This translates into CASSSGQIDQPQHF.

With regard to this clone: Other DNA sequences in the same sample also yield this CDR3. CDR3 sequence reads: CASSLRGETQYF. CDR3 nucleotides: TGTGCCAGCAGTTTACGGGGGGAGACCCAGTACTTC. The rearrangement links TRBV12-3 or TRBV12-4 to TRBJ2-5, with D maybe TRBD2 (6 bases). V lost 2 bases to trimming and J lost 5 bases, with 6 bases between them. This CDR3 comprises 12 residues.

The rearrangement joins TRBV28 to TRBJ1-2; TRBD1 matches 9 bases. CDR3 size: 14 residues. Looked up from germline, CDR1 is MDHEN and CDR2 is SYDVKM. V was clipped by 7 bases and J by 2 bases; unmatched bases: 5. This CDR3 reads CASTKDRGNYGYTF. CDR3 nucleotides: TGTGCCAGCACCAAGGACAGGGGCAACTATGGCTACACCTTC.

This clone was picked up one time. V gene TRBV6-2 or TRBV6-3 combines with J gene TRBJ2-2; TRBD2 agrees at 7 bases. The V and J ends lost 5 bases and 8 bases, in that order; junction bases with no gene match: 11. Per the germline V gene, CDR1 is MNHEY and CDR2 is SVGEGT. There are 15 residues in the CDR3. CDR3 loop: CASSQTSASVGELFF. CDR3 DNA: TGTGCCAGCAGTCAAACTAGCGCGAGTGTGGGGGAGCTGTTTTTT.

This sequence joins TRBV27 and TRBJ1-2, with D uncertain. The CDR3 totals 13 residues. Trimming shortened V by 7 bases and J by 3 bases, and 12 bases separated the two germline ends. Looked up from germline, CDR1 is MNHEY and CDR2 is SMNVEV (reference sequence). CDR3 bases: TGTGCCAGCAAGTCGGGTGTGGACTATGGCTACACCTTC. This translates into CASKSGVDYGYTF.

This clone was detected a few times. CDR3: CSVLRTGAETQYF. As DNA, the CDR3 is TGCAGCGTTCTAAGGACAGGGGCAGAGACCCAGTACTTC. The rearrangement links TRBV29-1 to TRBJ2-5, with 9 nucleotides matching TRBD1. This CDR3 has 13 residues. Trimming took 5 bases from V and 4 from J; bases not matched to a gene: 5. Germline V lookup: CDR1 SQVTM, CDR2 ANQGSEA.

This clone occurred a few times. The chain links TRBV6-2 or TRBV6-3 to TRBJ1-5; possible D gene TRBD1, 6 bases. The CDR3 loop spans 16 amino acids. The germline gives CDR1 MNHEY, CDR2 SVGEGT. V was clipped by 2 bases and J by 3 bases, with 14 bases between them. The CDR3 nucleotides read TGTGCCAGCAGTTACCCTTGGACAGTCCTCAATCAGCCCCAGCATTTT. This translates into CASSYPWTVLNQPQHF.

The rearrangement uses TRBV10-3 and TRBJ1-5; D is perhaps TRBD1 (6 bases). This CDR3 has 13 amino acids. Trimming removed 6 bases from V and 3 bases from J, with 9 bases in between. CDR1 and CDR2 from the germline V gene are ENHRY and SYGVKD. The CDR3 DNA follows: TGTGCCATCAGAGGACAGATCAATCAGCCCCAGCATTTT. Protein sequence: CAIRGQINQPQHF.

The rearrangement links TRBV6-5 to TRBJ1-2; 9 nucleotides line up with TRBD1. In germline, CDR1 is MNHEY, CDR2 SVGAGI. After removal of 6 bases from V and 5 bases from J, the junction contained 7 bases not matched to a gene. The CDR3 runs to 14 residues. CDR3 amino acids: CASSPDRGGYGYTF. CDR3 coding DNA: TGTGCCAGCAGCCCGGACAGGGGCGGATATGGCTACACCTTC.

CDR3 sequence (DNA): TGTGCCAGCAGCCCCGCGGGGGGGCTGCCCAATGAGCAGTTCTTC. This gives the protein CASSPAGGLPNEQFF. The V call is TRBV7-9, the J call TRBJ2-1, with 9 bases identical to TRBD2. The CDR3 consists of 15 residues. Germline V gives CDR1 SEHNR, CDR2 FQNEAQ (reference sequence). V lost 5 bases to trimming and J lost 6 bases; unmatched junction nucleotides: 8.

This clone was picked up one time. The chain's CDR3 is CASSPRGFLSSGANVLTF. The CDR3 region has the DNA TGTGCCAGCAGCCCTCGGGGGTTCCTTAGCTCTGGGGCCAACGTCCTGACTTTC. The V call is TRBV3-1 (or the pseudogene TRBV3-2), the J call TRBJ2-6; D might be TRBD2 (6 bases). Looked up from germline, CDR1 is LGHDT and CDR2 is YNNKEL (reference sequence). The CDR3 length is 18 residues. V lost 4 bases, J lost 0 bases, and 16 bases lay in between.

This clone was found once. The V and J genes are TRBV2 and TRBJ2-5, with 14 positions matching TRBD2. The CDR3 is 14 residues long. V dropped 6 bases and J dropped 5; count of bases not matched to a gene: 2. Germline V gives CDR1 SNHLY, CDR2 FYNNEI. The CDR3: CASRTSGGVETQYF. The CDR3, as DNA: TGTGCCAGCAGGACTAGCGGGGGGGTGGAGACCCAGTACTTC.

This clone was recorded only once. The rearrangement joins TRBV2 to TRBJ1-1, with D maybe TRBD1 (6 bases). The V end lost 2 bases, the J end lost 1 base, and 8 bases lay between the germline ends. The CDR3 is made up of 14 amino acids. The germline gives CDR1 SNHLY, CDR2 FYNNEI. The CDR3 DNA sequence: TGTGCCAGCAGTGAACTGGGGGCGAACACTGAAGCTTTCTTT. Translated, it gives CASSELGANTEAFF.

The chain combines TRBV6-2 or TRBV6-3 with TRBJ1-5; the D gene is possibly TRBD1 (6 bases). In germline, CDR1 is MNHEY, CDR2 SVGEGT. CDR3 length equals 17 residues. Trimming took off 2 bases at V and 5 bases at J, with 19 bases between the two ends. CDR3 nucleotides: TGTGCCAGCAGTTACAAAAGCGGGGGGGCGCGCGATCAGCCCCAGCATTTT. Residues: CASSYKSGGARDQPQHF.

This clone was detected only a few times. The CDR3 nucleotides are TGTGCCAGCAGCTTGGTCGGGTACGAGCAGTACTTC. Its translation is CASSLVGYEQYF. J is TRBJ2-7 and V is TRBV5-6; D unclear. CDR1 is SGHDT and CDR2 is YYEEEE in the germline V gene. V was cut by 0 bases and J by 4 bases, with 5 bases left in between. The CDR3 contains 12 residues.

This rearrangement joins TRBV6-1 to TRBJ1-5; D is possibly TRBD1 (6 bases). Germline V gene lookup returns CDR1 MNHNS and CDR2 SASEGT. V dropped 1 base and J dropped 7 bases, with 14 bases sitting between them. CDR3 length: 15 residues. The CDR3 is CASSEVQGQEQPQHF. The CDR3 coding sequence is TGTGCCAGCAGTGAAGTACAGGGTCAGGAACAGCCCCAGCATTTT.